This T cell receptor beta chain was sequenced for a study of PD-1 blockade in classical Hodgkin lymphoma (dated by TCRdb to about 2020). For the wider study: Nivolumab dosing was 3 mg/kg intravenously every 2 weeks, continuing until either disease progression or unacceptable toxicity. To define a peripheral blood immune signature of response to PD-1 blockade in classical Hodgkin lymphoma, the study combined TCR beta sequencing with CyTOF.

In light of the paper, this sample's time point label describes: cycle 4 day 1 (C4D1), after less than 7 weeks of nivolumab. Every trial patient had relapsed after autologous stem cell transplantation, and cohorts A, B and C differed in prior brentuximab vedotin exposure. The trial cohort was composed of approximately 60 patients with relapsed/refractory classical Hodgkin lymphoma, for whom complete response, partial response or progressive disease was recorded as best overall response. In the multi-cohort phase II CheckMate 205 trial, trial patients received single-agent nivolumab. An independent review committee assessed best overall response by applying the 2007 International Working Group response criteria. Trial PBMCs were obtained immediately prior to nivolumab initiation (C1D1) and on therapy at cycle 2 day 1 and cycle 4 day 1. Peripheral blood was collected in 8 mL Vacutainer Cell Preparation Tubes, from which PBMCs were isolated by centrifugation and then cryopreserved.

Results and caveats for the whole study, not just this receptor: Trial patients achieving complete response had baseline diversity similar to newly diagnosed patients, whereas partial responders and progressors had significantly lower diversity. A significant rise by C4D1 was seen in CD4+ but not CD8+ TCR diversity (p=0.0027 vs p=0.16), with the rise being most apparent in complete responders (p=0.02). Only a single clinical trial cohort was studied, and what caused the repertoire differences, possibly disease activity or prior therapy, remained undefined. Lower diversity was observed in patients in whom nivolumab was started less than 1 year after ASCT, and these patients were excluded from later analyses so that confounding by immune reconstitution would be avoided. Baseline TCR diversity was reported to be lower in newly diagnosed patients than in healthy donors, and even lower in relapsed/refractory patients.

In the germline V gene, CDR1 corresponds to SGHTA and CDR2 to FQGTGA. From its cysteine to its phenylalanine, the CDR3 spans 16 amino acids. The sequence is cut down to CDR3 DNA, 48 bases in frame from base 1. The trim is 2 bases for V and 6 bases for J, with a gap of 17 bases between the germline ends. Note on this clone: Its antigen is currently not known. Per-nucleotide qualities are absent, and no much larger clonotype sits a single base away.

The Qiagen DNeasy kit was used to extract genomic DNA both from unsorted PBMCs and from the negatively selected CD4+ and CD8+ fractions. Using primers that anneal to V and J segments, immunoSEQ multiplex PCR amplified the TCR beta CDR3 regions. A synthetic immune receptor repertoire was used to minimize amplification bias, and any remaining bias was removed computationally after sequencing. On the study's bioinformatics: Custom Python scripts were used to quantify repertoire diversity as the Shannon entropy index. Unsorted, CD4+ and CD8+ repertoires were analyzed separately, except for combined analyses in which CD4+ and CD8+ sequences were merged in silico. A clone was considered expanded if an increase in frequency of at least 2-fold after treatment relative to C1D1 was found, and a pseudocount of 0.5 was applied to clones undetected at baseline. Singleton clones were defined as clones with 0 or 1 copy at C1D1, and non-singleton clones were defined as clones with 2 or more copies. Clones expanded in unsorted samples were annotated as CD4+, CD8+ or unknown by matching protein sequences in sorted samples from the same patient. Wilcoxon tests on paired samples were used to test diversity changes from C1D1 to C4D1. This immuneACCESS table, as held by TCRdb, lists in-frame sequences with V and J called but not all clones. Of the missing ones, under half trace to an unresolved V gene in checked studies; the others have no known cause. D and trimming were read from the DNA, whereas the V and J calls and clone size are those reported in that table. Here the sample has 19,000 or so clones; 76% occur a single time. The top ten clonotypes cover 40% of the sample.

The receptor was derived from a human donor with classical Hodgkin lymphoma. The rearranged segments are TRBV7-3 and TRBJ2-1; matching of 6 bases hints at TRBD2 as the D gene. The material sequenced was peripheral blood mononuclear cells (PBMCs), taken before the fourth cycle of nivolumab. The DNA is TGTGCCAGCAGCTTATACACGGCGGGAACCTTCAATGAGCAGTTCTTC. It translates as CASSLYTAGTFNEQFF.